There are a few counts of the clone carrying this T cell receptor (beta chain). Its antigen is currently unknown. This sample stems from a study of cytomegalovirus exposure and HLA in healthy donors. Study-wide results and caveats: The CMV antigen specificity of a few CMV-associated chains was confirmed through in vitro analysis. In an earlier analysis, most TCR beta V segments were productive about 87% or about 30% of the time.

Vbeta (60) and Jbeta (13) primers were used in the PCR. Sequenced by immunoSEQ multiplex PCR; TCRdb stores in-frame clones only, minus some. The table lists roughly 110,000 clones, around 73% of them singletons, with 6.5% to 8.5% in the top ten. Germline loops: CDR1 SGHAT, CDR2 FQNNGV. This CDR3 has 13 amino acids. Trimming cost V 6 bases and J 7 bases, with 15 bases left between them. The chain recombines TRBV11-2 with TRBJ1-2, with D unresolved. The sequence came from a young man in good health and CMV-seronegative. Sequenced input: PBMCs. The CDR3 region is CASRHSAGGGYTF. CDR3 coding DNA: TGTGCCAGCAGACACAGCGCCGGAGGTGGCTACACCTTC.